These T cell receptor beta chains were read from a single sample in a study of chemoradiotherapy in HPV16-positive cancers. Generated by immunoSEQ multiplex PCR, the TCRdb table keeps only in-frame clones and is missing some. The sample includes about 14,000 clones, roughly 90% of them seen just once. The sequencing here drew on blood, taken from a patient who underwent chemoradiotherapy. These receptors were obtained from a human donor with HPV-associated anogenital cancer. Both conserved end residues are part of each CDR3. Each record gives: D gene, J gene, clone size, V gene, CDR3 protein, CDR3 DNA. The D gene is left open where the match is weak. Expanded clones get a size class; other rows say once, few or many, or leave the size out.

>NA|TRBJ1-2|NA|TRBV9
CASSVGGGSYGYTF
TGTGCCAGCAGCGTAGGTGGGGGTAGCTATGGCTACACCTTC
>TRBD1|TRBJ1-2|NA|TRBV6-1
CASSSRQGVYGYTF
TGTGCCAGCAGTTCGCGACAGGGAGTCTATGGCTACACCTTC
>TRBD1|TRBJ1-2|once|TRBV18
CASSSNRGAGYTF
TGTGCCAGCTCATCCAACAGGGGGGCTGGCTACACCTTC
>NA|TRBJ1-4|NA|TRBV7-2
CASSLTAIATNEKLFF
TGTGCCAGCAGCTTGACAGCCATCGCAACTAATGAAAAACTGTTTTTT
>TRBD2|TRBJ2-7|NA|TRBV4-2
CASEKEAGGSYEQYF
TGTGCCAGCGAGAAGGAGGCCGGGGGGTCCTACGAGCAGTACTTC
>NA|TRBJ2-1|NA|TRBV19
CASMDDLRTNEQFF
TGTGCCAGTATGGACGACCTTCGGACCAATGAGCAGTTCTTC
>TRBD1|TRBJ1-2|NA|TRBV27
CASSSPGQSNYGYTF
TGTGCCAGCAGTTCCCCGGGACAGTCTAACTATGGCTACACCTTC
>NA|TRBJ1-2|once|TRBV30
CAYSGHPRHGYTF
TGTGCCTATTCGGGACACCCAAGGCATGGCTACACCTTC
>TRBD1|TRBJ2-7|NA|TRBV7-9
CASSMTGSKYEQYF
TGTGCCAGCAGCATGACAGGGTCGAAGTACGAGCAGTACTTC
>NA|TRBJ2-7|NA|TRBV11-2
CASSLDARAYEQYF
TGTGCCAGCAGCTTAGACGCCAGAGCCTACGAGCAGTACTTC
>NA|TRBJ2-3|NA|TRBV6-4
CASSDSSDTQYF
TGTGCCAGCAGTGACTCTTCAGATACGCAGTATTTT
>TRBD2|TRBJ2-7|NA|TRBV6-5
CASSYGWGGVGEQYF
TGTGCCAGCAGTTACGGTTGGGGAGGGGTCGGCGAGCAGTACTTC
>NA|TRBJ1-2|NA|TRBV5-5
CASSFSVAYGYTF
TGTGCCAGCAGCTTTTCTGTGGCCTATGGCTACACCTTC
>NA|TRBJ1-6|NA|TRBV30
CASAWGVQGSVSNSPLHF
TGTGCCTCCGCCTGGGGGGTACAGGGCTCGGTGTCTAATTCACCCCTCCACTTT
>TRBD2|TRBJ2-3|NA|TRBV6-4
CASSELAGGPPDTQYF
TGTGCCAGCAGTGAATTAGCGGGGGGCCCCCCAGATACGCAGTATTTT
>TRBD1|TRBJ2-1|NA|TRBV7-9
CASSPTDRDYNEQFF
TGTGCCAGCAGCCCAACAGACAGGGACTACAATGAGCAGTTCTTC
>NA|TRBJ2-7|NA|TRBV7-3
CASSLFVGASYEQYF
TGTGCCAGCAGCTTATTCGTGGGGGCCTCCTACGAGCAGTACTTC
>NA|TRBJ2-7|NA|TRBV4-1
CASSQDRNSLRGYEQYF
TGCGCCAGCAGCCAAGATAGGAATAGCTTGAGGGGTTACGAGCAGTACTTC
>NA|TRBJ2-1|NA|TRBV18
CASSPPTDNEQFF
TGTGCCAGCTCACCACCGACAGACAATGAGCAGTTCTTC
>TRBD2|TRBJ2-7|NA|TRBV18
CASSPPLAGANENEQYF
TGTGCCAGCTCACCACCGCTAGCGGGGGCCAACGAGAACGAGCAGTACTTC
>NA|TRBJ2-2|NA|TRBV6-5
CASSYVGGELFF
TGTGCCAGCAGTTACGTGGGCGGGGAGCTGTTTTTT
>NA|TRBJ1-1|NA|TRBV9
CASSGGTTGAENTEAFF
TGTGCCAGCAGCGGGGGGACCACGGGGGCGGAGAACACTGAAGCTTTCTTT
>NA|TRBJ2-3|once|TRBV7-9
CASSSMNVGSTDTQYF
TGTGCCAGCAGTAGTATGAACGTCGGTAGCACAGATACGCAGTATTTT
>NA|TRBJ1-5|NA|TRBV2
CASSETRDRPQHF
TGTGCCAGCAGTGAGACGAGGGACCGGCCCCAGCATTTT
>TRBD2|TRBJ2-3|NA|TRBV11-2
CASSLSGGADTQYF
TGTGCCAGCAGCTTAAGCGGGGGGGCAGATACGCAGTATTTT
>NA|TRBJ2-5|NA|TRBV7-8
CASGGFGKKFQETQYF
TGTGCCAGCGGTGGGTTCGGGAAAAAGTTTCAAGAGACCCAGTACTTC
>TRBD1|TRBJ2-3|NA|TRBV7-9
CASSLVRGGATDTQYF
TGTGCCAGCAGCTTAGTAAGAGGGGGCGCCACAGATACGCAGTATTTT
>NA|TRBJ1-1|NA|TRBV5-4
CASSLTGFEAFF
TGTGCCAGCAGCTTGACAGGGTTTGAAGCTTTCTTT
>TRBD1|TRBJ1-2|NA|TRBV30
CAWRRLAGGRGYTF
TGTGCCTGGAGGAGGCTAGCAGGGGGTCGTGGCTACACCTTC
>NA|TRBJ1-1|once|TRBV7-2
CASSITSGSSTEAFF
TGTGCCAGCAGTATTACTTCAGGGAGTTCCACTGAAGCTTTCTTT
>NA|TRBJ2-5|once|TRBV4-1
CASSQEWTWKTQYF
TGCGCCAGCAGCCAAGAATGGACCTGGAAGACCCAGTACTTC
>TRBD1|TRBJ2-5|NA|TRBV4-1
CASSQDRDRSSETQYF
TGCGCCAGCAGCCAAGATCGGGACAGGTCCTCAGAGACCCAGTACTTC
>NA|TRBJ2-1|NA|TRBV21-1
CASSSHTTYNEQFF
TGTGCCAGCAGCAGCCACACTACCTACAATGAGCAGTTCTTC
>NA|TRBJ1-3|NA|TRBV28
CASSLPQGSGNTIYF
TGTGCCAGCAGTTTACCTCAGGGGAGCGGAAACACCATATATTTT
>TRBD1|TRBJ2-5|NA|TRBV11-3
CASSKGTGALETQYF
TGTGCCAGCAGCAAAGGGACAGGGGCTTTGGAGACCCAGTACTTC
>NA|TRBJ1-1|NA|TRBV19
CASSDQGNTEAFF
TGTGCCAGTAGCGATCAGGGTAACACTGAAGCTTTCTTT
>TRBD1|TRBJ1-1|NA|TRBV11-2
CASSYSGTGHTEAFF
TGTGCCAGCAGCTACTCAGGGACAGGGCACACTGAAGCTTTCTTT
>NA|TRBJ2-4|NA|TRBV5-4
CASSHDPTEGAKNIQYF
TGTGCCAGCAGCCATGACCCCACAGAGGGAGCCAAAAACATTCAGTACTTC
>NA|TRBJ2-7|NA|TRBV5-6
CASSFGVGSYEQYF
TGTGCCAGCAGCTTCGGGGTGGGCTCCTACGAGCAGTACTTC
>NA|TRBJ1-3|NA|TRBV14
CASSYGQYGNTIYF
TGTGCCAGCAGCTACGGACAGTACGGAAACACCATATATTTT
>NA|TRBJ2-3|NA|TRBV9
CASSVAGITDTQYF
TGTGCCAGCAGCGTAGCGGGCATCACAGATACGCAGTATTTT
>TRBD1|TRBJ2-5|NA|TRBV19
CASSPTRQGEGRETQYF
TGTGCCAGTAGCCCGACCCGACAGGGGGAAGGTCGGGAGACCCAGTACTTC
>NA|TRBJ1-4|NA|TRBV19
CASSRRATNEKLFF
TGTGCCAGTAGTCGTAGAGCAACTAATGAAAAACTGTTTTTT
>NA|TRBJ1-5|NA|TRBV5-6
CASSYSPDSNQPQHF
TGTGCCAGCAGCTACTCCCCAGATAGCAATCAGCCCCAGCATTTT
>NA|TRBJ1-1|NA|TRBV10-1
CASSDPGSDSNAFF
TGCGCCAGCAGCGACCCGGGATCGGATAGTAATGCTTTCTTT
>NA|TRBJ2-2|NA|TRBV9
CASSANHGELFF
TGTGCCAGCAGCGCAAACCATGGGGAGCTGTTTTTT
>NA|TRBJ2-1|NA|TRBV11-2
CASSLDPDRSRHLYNEQFF
TGTGCCAGCAGCTTAGATCCGGACAGATCCAGACACCTATACAATGAGCAGTTCTTC
>TRBD1|TRBJ1-5|NA|TRBV30
CAWSGDRDQPQHF
TGTGCCTGGAGCGGGGACAGGGATCAGCCCCAGCATTTT